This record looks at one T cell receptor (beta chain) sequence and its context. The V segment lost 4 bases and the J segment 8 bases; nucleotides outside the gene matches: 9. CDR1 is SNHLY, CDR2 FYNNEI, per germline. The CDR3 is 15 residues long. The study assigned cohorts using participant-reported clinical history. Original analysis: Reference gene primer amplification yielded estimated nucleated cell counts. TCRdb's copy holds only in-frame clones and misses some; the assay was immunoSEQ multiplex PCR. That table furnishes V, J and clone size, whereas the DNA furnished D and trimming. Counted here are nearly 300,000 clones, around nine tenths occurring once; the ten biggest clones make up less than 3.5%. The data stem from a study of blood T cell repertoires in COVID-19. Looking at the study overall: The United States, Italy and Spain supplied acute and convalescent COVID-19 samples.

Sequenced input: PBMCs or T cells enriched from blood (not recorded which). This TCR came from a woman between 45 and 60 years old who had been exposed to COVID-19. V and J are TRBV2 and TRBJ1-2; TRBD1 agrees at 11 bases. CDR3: CASSARDRGSDGYTF. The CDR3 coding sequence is TGTGCCAGCAGTGCCCGGGACAGGGGGTCGGACGGCTACACCTTC.